Each of the 17 T cell receptor beta chains below was sequenced from the same sample in a study of blood T cells in healthy people across ages. Then a second PCR, running roughly 7 to 12 cycles, was carried out with a sample-barcoded 5' primer and a J-beta primer mix. One entry per CDR3 protein, called by TCRdb with MiXCR from the 5' RACE reads. The sample holds under 2,000,000 distinct CDR3 sequences, approximately 50% seen once. Sample: blood. The receptors come from a middle-aged woman in good health.

The V and J genes are TRBV20-1 and TRBJ2-4; 7 positions agree with TRBD2. The DNA matches TRBJ2-5 better at its end, which makes the J call doubtful. Germline V gene lookup returns CDR1 DFQATT and CDR2 SNEGSKA (reference sequence). The CDR3 is made up of 16 amino acids. The CDR3 DNA reads TGCAGTGCTAGCGGACTAGACTTGGGGGAAGGGGAGACCCAGTACTTC. It codes for CSASGLDLGEGETQYF.

The chain links TRBV6-5 to TRBJ1-1; 8 bases agree with TRBD1. Germline V gene lookup returns CDR1 MNHEY and CDR2 SVGAGI. J gave up 1 base and V 5 bases, and 6 bases lay outside the gene matches. The CDR3 contains 15 residues. This CDR3 is CASSRGTGGNTEAFF. In nucleotides, the CDR3 is TGTGCCAGCAGTCGAGGGACAGGAGGGAACACTGAAGCTTTCTTT.

In its sample, this clonotype was seen a few times. This rearrangement joins TRBV7-9 to TRBJ2-3, with 8 bases aligning to TRBD1. The CDR3 extends over 15 amino acids. Germline loops: CDR1 SEHNR, CDR2 FQNEAQ (reference sequence). Losses at the gene ends were 2 bases for V and 2 bases for J; bases not matched to a gene: 3. The CDR3 region has the DNA TGTGCCAGCAGCTTACGGACAGGGTACACAGATACGCAGTATTTT. Translated, it gives CASSLRTGYTDTQYF.

This clonotype was found a few times. The CDR3 spells CASSFFGGGSYNEQFF. The CDR3 region has the DNA TGTGCCAGCAGTTTCTTCGGCGGGGGATCCTACAATGAGCAGTTCTTC. V is TRBV12-3 or TRBV12-4 and J is TRBJ2-1; 7 bases are a match to TRBD2. V was clipped by 3 bases and J by 1 base; unmatched bases: 6. The CDR3 is 16 amino acids.

This chain uses TRBV5-1 with TRBJ2-7; TRBD2 is a possible D gene (5 bases). The last part of the DNA fits TRBJ2-5 better; the J call may be wrong. The germline V gene encodes CDR1 SGHRS and CDR2 YFSETQ. This CDR3 has 13 amino acids. CDR3 sequence reads: CASSSAELETQYF. The CDR3 DNA reads as TGCGCCAGCAGCTCAGCGGAGCTAGAGACCCAGTACTTC.

There are a few counts of this clonotype. V usage is TRBV20-1 and J usage is TRBJ2-3, with 7 bases matching TRBD1. Germline V gives CDR1 DFQATT, CDR2 SNEGSKA (reference sequence). The V and J ends lost 5 bases and 0 bases, in that order; junction bases with no gene match: 8. This CDR3 is 15 amino acids long. The CDR3 nucleotides are TGCAGTGCTTCAAGGGGACAGCTAAGCACAGATACGCAGTATTTT. It translates to CSASRGQLSTDTQYF.

This chain links TRBV7-2 with TRBJ2-3; D not certain. Per germline, CDR1 SGHTA and CDR2 FQGNSA. Trimming took off 5 bases at V and 4 bases at J, with 16 bases between the two ends. The CDR3 length is 15 residues. The CDR3 DNA reads as TGTGCCAGCAGCCACCCAGAGCTTGGCGCAGATACGCAGTATTTT. This sequence encodes CASSHPELGADTQYF.

The rearrangement joins TRBV6-5 to TRBJ1-1; the D gene is possibly TRBD1 (6 bases). The CDR3 is 15 amino acids. With 2 bases removed from V and 0 bases from J, the gap between germline ends came to 10 bases. The germline CDR1 and CDR2 sequences are MNHEY and SVGAGI. The CDR3 DNA reads as TGTGCCAGCAGTTACGCAGGGGCATTGAACACTGAAGCTTTCTTT. Protein product: CASSYAGALNTEAFF.

This clonotype has only a few counts. The chain joins TRBV6-1 to TRBJ2-1; 7 nucleotides agree with TRBD2. The CDR3 has 16 amino acids. V trimming: 1 base; J trimming: 6 bases; junction bases outside the gene matches: 9. Germline CDR1 and CDR2: MNHNS and SASEGT. CDR3 amino acids: CASSEGKGLWGNEQFF. The CDR3 region has the DNA TGTGCCAGCAGTGAAGGGAAGGGACTATGGGGCAATGAGCAGTTCTTC.

The chain uses TRBV15 and TRBJ2-1, with TRBD1 matching 7 bases. Germline V gene data show CDR1 as LNHNV and CDR2 as YYDKDF (reference sequence). V lost 1 base, J lost 5 bases, and 2 bases stayed unmatched. The CDR3 is made up of 14 amino acids. CDR3 coding DNA: TGTGCCACCAGCAGAGGTGGGACAGACAATGAGCAGTTCTTC. Its translation: CATSRGGTDNEQFF.

The chain joins TRBV28 to TRBJ2-7, with D perhaps matching TRBD2 (5 bases). V lost 5 bases, J lost 7 bases, and 21 bases lay in between. Germline V gene sequence: CDR1 MDHEN, CDR2 SYDVKM. The CDR3 consists of 15 residues. The CDR3 is CASSRRRDRGSEQYF. Written as DNA, the CDR3 is TGTGCCAGCAGTCGGCGAAGGGATCGGGGTTCAGAGCAGTACTTC.

CDR3 region: CASSQGDRLAETQYF. The CDR3 bases are TGCGCCAGCAGCCAAGGGGACAGGTTAGCAGAGACCCAGTACTTC. The V call is TRBV4-3, the J call TRBJ2-5, with 8 bases aligning to TRBD1. Germline V CDR1 and CDR2: LGHNA, YSLEER. V lost 1 base, J lost 4 bases, and 5 bases stayed unmatched. CDR3 length: 15 residues.

The rearrangement joins TRBV12-3 or TRBV12-4 to TRBJ2-4; tentatively, D is TRBD1 (5 bases). V lost 6 bases, J lost 2 bases, and 8 bases lay in between. This CDR3 is built from 13 residues. The CDR3 is CASSEDTKNIQYF. The DNA of the CDR3 is TGTGCCAGCAGCGAGGACACCAAAAACATTCAGTACTTC.

The table lists this clonotype with a count of one. This rearrangement joins TRBV7-9 to TRBJ2-7, with a tentative D call TRBD2 (6 bases). The germline V gene encodes CDR1 SEHNR and CDR2 FQNEAQ (reference sequence). CDR3 length: 15 residues. Trimming left V 11 bases short and J 7 bases short, with 27 bases between. The CDR3 protein is CAGSSRLGGYNEQYF. For the CDR3, the DNA is TGTGCCGGAAGCTCTAGACTAGGCGGGTACAATGAGCAGTACTTC. The entire variable domain, with the rest obtained from reference TRBV7-9 and TRBJ2-7, is as follows: DTGVSQNPRHKITKRGQNVTFRCDPISEHNRLYWYRQTLGQGPEFLTYFQNEAQLEKSRLLSDRFSAERPKGSFSTLEIQRTEQGDSAMYLCAGSSRLGGYNEQYFGPGTRLTVT.

Only one count was recorded for this clonotype. The chain combines TRBV21-1 with TRBJ2-5; the table names TRBD1, a call not compared with the DNA. TRBV21-1 is marked as a pseudogene. The CDR3 is 13 amino acids. CDR3 sequence reads: CASRAGAEETQYF. DNA for the CDR3: TGTGCCAGCCGGGCAGGGGCGGAAGAGACCCAGTACTTC.

CDR3 protein: CATSRDLGREGEQFF. The CDR3 DNA reads as TGTGCCACCAGCAGAGATTTAGGCAGGGAGGGTGAGCAGTTCTTC. The chain is built from TRBV15 and TRBJ2-1; 7 bases line up with TRBD2. The junction had 8 bases not matched to a gene; V was cut back by 0 bases and J by 9 bases. This CDR3 region has 15 residues. In germline, CDR1 is LNHNV, CDR2 YYDKDF (reference sequence).

The CDR3 here is CASTGGGGGTDTQYF. As DNA, the CDR3 is TGTGCCAGCACCGGAGGCGGGGGAGGCACAGATACGCAGTATTTT. The chain combines TRBV25-1 with TRBJ2-3; 7 nucleotides line up with TRBD2. Germline assignment: CDR1 MGHDK and CDR2 SYGVNS. The V segment lost 7 bases and the J segment 1 base; nucleotides outside the gene matches: 8. The CDR3 loop spans 15 amino acids.